These 27 T cell receptor beta chains were sequenced from one sample in a study of cytomegalovirus exposure and HLA in healthy donors. A multiplex PCR was run with 60 Vbeta primers and 13 Jbeta primers. Method: immunoSEQ multiplex PCR; TCRdb's copy keeps in-frame clones and lacks some. The profile shows over 110,000 clones, around 82% of them singletons. Sequencing used PBMCs. Receptors originate from a female donor in good health and CMV-seronegative.

The V call is TRBV11-3, the J call TRBJ2-1; 8 nucleotides align to TRBD2. The CDR3 length is 15 residues. Germline assignment: CDR1 SGHNT and CDR2 YENEEA. The junction had 9 bases not matched to a gene; V was cut back by 5 bases and J by 6 bases. The CDR3 nucleotides read TGTGCCAGCAGCCCCGGCGGGGGGAATGCCAATGAGCAGTTCTTC. This encodes CASSPGGGNANEQFF.

This clone was detected only once. The V and J genes are TRBV5-1 and TRBJ2-2, with 10 bases aligning to TRBD1. The CDR3 has 18 amino acids. Looked up from germline, CDR1 is SGHRS and CDR2 is YFSETQ. V was pared by 2 bases and J by 0 bases, with 7 bases of the junction left unmatched. CDR3 protein: CASSLKDRGITNTGELFF. The CDR3 region has the DNA TGCGCCAGCAGCTTAAAGGACAGGGGGATCACGAACACCGGGGAGCTGTTTTTT.

With respect to this clone: A junction boundary mismatches the germline segment, possibly from a read error. This chain connects TRBV5-1 to TRBJ1-2, with 7 bases that match TRBD1. CDR3 length equals 14 residues. Per the germline V gene, CDR1 is SGHRS and CDR2 is YFSETQ. The CDR3 protein is CASSPGTVEKDYPF. The CDR3 DNA follows: TGCGCCAGCAGCCCCGGGACAGTGGAGAAGGACTACCCCTTC. The whole variable domain, remainder taken from reference TRBV5-1 and TRBJ1-2, is KAGVTQTPRYLIKTRGQQVTLSCSPISGHRSVSWYQQTPGQGLQFLFEYFSETQRNKGNFPGRFSGRQFSNSRSEMNVSTLELGDSALYLCASSPGTVEKDYPFGSGTRLTVV.

The rearrangement joins TRBV7-2 to TRBJ1-1, with 10 bases that match TRBD1. V lost 3 bases and J lost 0; bases outside the gene matches: 10. This CDR3 is built from 18 residues. Germline CDR1 SGHTA, CDR2 FQGNSA. The CDR3, as DNA: TGTGCCAGCAGCTTCATACCGGGACAGGGGTTGTTGAACACTGAAGCTTTCTTT. Protein product: CASSFIPGQGLLNTEAFF. The whole variable domain, filled in from reference TRBV7-2 and TRBJ1-1, reads GAGVSQSPSNKVTEKGKDVELRCDPISGHTALYWYRQSLGQGLEFLIYFQGNSAPDKSGLPSDRFSAERTGGSVSTLTIQRTQQEDSAVYLCASSFIPGQGLLNTEAFFGQGTRLTVV.

The chain joins TRBV6-6 to TRBJ1-1; 9 nucleotides agree with TRBD1. Germline V lookup: CDR1 MNHNY, CDR2 SVGAGI (reference sequence). The CDR3 loop spans 14 amino acids. J gave up 5 bases and V 5 bases, and 6 bases lay outside the gene matches. The CDR3 DNA is TGTGCCAGCAGTGGGACAGGGAGAGATACTGAAGCTTTCTTT. Amino acid sequence: CASSGTGRDTEAFF.

Note on this clone: Compared with germline, one end of the junction differs, possibly owing to a read error. This CDR3 is also generated by other DNA sequences in the sample. The gene calls are TRBV10-3 and TRBJ1-2; 7 nucleotides match TRBD1. This CDR3 contains 13 residues. Germline V CDR1 and CDR2: ENHRY, SYGVKD. The CDR3 DNA follows: TGCGCCATCAGTGAAGACAGGGCTCATGGCTACACCTTC. Protein sequence: CAISEDRAHGYTF.

This chain connects TRBV5-1 to TRBJ2-1, with a weak D call TRBD1 (5 bases). Germline V CDR1 and CDR2: SGHRS, YFSETQ. This CDR3 region has 14 residues. Trimming left V 2 bases short and J 7 bases short, with 13 bases between. CDR3 bases: TGCGCCAGCAGCTTCGACAGATGGGATAATGAGCAGTTCTTC. Its translation: CASSFDRWDNEQFF.

This clone was detected only once. The gene calls are TRBV5-5 and TRBJ2-7; 12 nucleotides line up with TRBD2. V shed 0 bases, J shed 2 bases, and the junction held 6 bases outside the gene matches. The CDR3 runs 17 residues. Germline V gene lookup returns CDR1 SGHKS and CDR2 YYEKEE (reference sequence). The CDR3 protein is CASSLGLAGVYPYEQYF. CDR3 bases: TGTGCCAGCAGCTTGGGACTAGCGGGAGTTTACCCCTACGAGCAGTACTTC.

This chain joins TRBV4-2 and TRBJ2-3; 8 bases are a match to TRBD2. This CDR3 region has 17 residues. Trimming took 3 bases from V and 2 from J; bases not matched to a gene: 10. From germline, CDR1 is LGHNA and CDR2 YNFKEQ. In DNA, the CDR3 is TGTGCCAGCAGCCACATGGAGGCGGGAGGAATCACAGATACGCAGTATTTT. Amino acid sequence: CASSHMEAGGITDTQYF.

This chain links TRBV11-3 with TRBJ2-1; TRBD1 agrees at 10 bases. Looked up from germline, CDR1 is SGHNT and CDR2 is YENEEA. The CDR3 runs to 14 residues. V trimming: 5 bases; J trimming: 4 bases; junction bases outside the gene matches: 2. DNA for the CDR3: TGTGCCAGCAGCGAGGGACAGGGGTACAATGAGCAGTTCTTC. It specifies CASSEGQGYNEQFF.

The chain is built from TRBV30 and TRBJ1-3, with D perhaps matching TRBD1 (5 bases). The CDR3 runs to 13 residues. V shed 5 bases and J shed 0 bases, with 8 bases lying between them. In germline, CDR1 is GTSNPN, CDR2 SVGIG (reference sequence). CDR3 nucleotides: TGTGCCTGGCGACAGTCCTCTGGAAACACCATATATTTT. This gives the protein CAWRQSSGNTIYF.

The chain uses TRBV7-3 and TRBJ2-3, with unresolved D. The CDR3 is 13 amino acids. CDR1 is SGHTA and CDR2 is FQGTGA in the germline V gene. V gave up 5 bases and J gave up 3 bases, with 9 bases separating them. CDR3 loop: CASSPPPTDTQYF. The CDR3 DNA is TGTGCCAGCAGCCCCCCCCCTACAGATACGCAGTATTTT.

The genes are TRBV6-6 and TRBJ1-1; no firm D call. CDR1 MNHNY and CDR2 SVGAGI come from the germline V gene (reference sequence). V was shortened by 6 bases and J by 0 bases, with 8 bases between the two germline ends. CDR3 length: 13 residues. The CDR3 here is CASRLLMNTEAFF. The CDR3 DNA sequence: TGTGCCAGCAGACTTCTAATGAACACTGAAGCTTTCTTT.

The genes are TRBV6-6 and TRBJ2-1, with 9 bases identical to TRBD2. V lost 6 bases, J lost 10 bases, and 7 bases stayed unmatched. The germline gives CDR1 MNHNY, CDR2 SVGAGI (reference sequence). The CDR3 runs to 13 residues. The CDR3 sequence is CASRTSGQPEQFF. The CDR3 nucleotides are TGTGCCAGCAGGACTAGCGGACAACCGGAGCAGTTCTTC.

The genes are TRBV6-1 and TRBJ2-6; D is uncertain. Germline assignment: CDR1 MNHNS and CDR2 SASEGT. V lost 4 bases and J lost 6, with 10 bases in between. This CDR3 contains 14 residues. As DNA, the CDR3 is TGTGCCAGCAGTGGCGGCCCGACGGCCAACGTCCTGACTTTC. This gives the protein CASSGGPTANVLTF.

The chain's CDR3 is CATSRGRGNYEQYF. CDR3 sequence (DNA): TGTGCCACCAGCAGAGGTAGAGGCAACTACGAGCAGTACTTC. The genes are TRBV15 and TRBJ2-7; no clear D. The V end was cut by 1 base, the J end by 3 bases, with 10 bases between. Per germline, CDR1 LNHNV and CDR2 YYDKDF (reference sequence). There are 14 residues in the CDR3. The complete variable domain, with remaining parts taken from reference TRBV15 and TRBJ2-7, reads DAMVIQNPRYQVTQFGKPVTLSCSQTLNHNVMYWYQQKSSQAPKLLFHYYDKDFNNEADTPDNFQSRRPNTSFCFLDIRSPGLGDTAMYLCATSRGRGNYEQYFGPGTRLTVT.

Of note for this clone: The CDR3 carries no conserved terminal phenylalanine or tryptophan, so it likely arises from a read error. V gene TRBV9 combines with J gene TRBJ2-7; tentative D call: TRBD1 (6 bases). The germline V gene has CDR1 SGDLS and CDR2 YYNGEE. The CDR3 extends over 15 amino acids. V lost 0 bases to trimming and J lost 0 bases, with 10 bases between them. The CDR3 DNA is TGTGCCAGCAGCGTAGAAAGGACAGCCTCCTACGAGCAGTACCTC. Residues: CASSVERTASYEQYL.

This sequence joins TRBV7-2 and TRBJ1-5; no clear D. Germline CDR1 reads SGHTA; CDR2 reads FQGNSA. CDR3 length equals 12 residues. The V gene lost 4 bases and the J gene lost 3 bases, with 4 bases spanning the gap. CDR3 sequence reads: CASSYNNQPQHF. DNA of the CDR3: TGTGCCAGCAGCTATAACAATCAGCCCCAGCATTTT.

V and J are TRBV9 and TRBJ2-1; 10 nucleotides align to TRBD1. Germline loops: CDR1 SGDLS, CDR2 YYNGEE. V was clipped by 5 bases and J by 7 bases; unmatched bases: 9. This CDR3 spans 15 amino acids. The CDR3 spells CASSSPGTGVNEQFF. The CDR3 nucleotides read TGTGCCAGCAGTTCACCTGGGACAGGGGTTAATGAGCAGTTCTTC.

V and J are TRBV18 and TRBJ1-1, with 9 bases aligning to TRBD1. The germline gives CDR1 KGHSH, CDR2 LQKENI. With 8 bases clipped from V and 3 bases from J, the junction kept 1 base outside the gene matches. The CDR3 is made up of 12 amino acids. CDR3 coding DNA: TGTGCCAGCCGACAGGGGGACACTGAAGCTTTCTTT. Translation gives CASRQGDTEAFF.

This chain uses TRBV5-1 with TRBJ2-7; the D is unclear. This CDR3 is built from 12 residues. Trimming removed 0 bases at V and 5 bases at J, with 6 bases between. From germline, CDR1 is SGHRS and CDR2 YFSETQ. The CDR3 reads CASSLARDEQYF. CDR3 sequence (DNA): TGCGCCAGCAGCTTGGCCCGGGACGAGCAGTACTTC. Full variable domain (outside the CDR3, taken from reference TRBV5-1 and TRBJ2-7): KAGVTQTPRYLIKTRGQQVTLSCSPISGHRSVSWYQQTPGQGLQFLFEYFSETQRNKGNFPGRFSGRQFSNSRSEMNVSTLELGDSALYLCASSLARDEQYFGPGTRLTVT.

The gene calls are TRBV16 and TRBJ2-7; 8 positions match TRBD1. This CDR3 has 14 amino acids. The germline V gene encodes CDR1 KGHSY and CDR2 FQNENV. Trimming at V came to 5 bases and at J to 2 bases, leaving 5 bases not matched to a gene. Here the CDR3 reads CASSARQGTYEQYF. CDR3 DNA sequence: TGTGCCAGCAGCGCCCGACAGGGGACCTACGAGCAGTACTTC. Looking up the rest from reference TRBV16 and TRBJ2-7 gives the full variable domain: GEEVAQTPKHLVRGEGQKAKLYCAPIKGHSYVFWYQQVLKNEFKFLISFQNENVFDETGMPKERFSAKCLPNSPCSLEIQATKLEDSAVYFCASSARQGTYEQYFGPGTRLTVT.

This clone showed up just a few times. V is TRBV6-6 and J is TRBJ2-7, with D perhaps TRBD1 (5 bases). V gave up 5 bases and J gave up 6 bases, with 20 bases separating them. The CDR3 sequence is 15 residues long. Germline V gene sequence: CDR1 MNHNY, CDR2 SVGAGI (reference sequence). The CDR3 region has the DNA TGTGCCAGCAGTATAGACAGATCACGCCGCACCGAGCAGTACTTC. Translation: CASSIDRSRRTEQYF.

V and J are TRBV30 and TRBJ1-3, with TRBD1 identical over 7 bases. CDR1 is GTSNPN, CDR2 SVGIG, per germline (reference sequence). The CDR3 has 14 amino acids. J was trimmed by 5 bases and V by 0 bases; bases with no gene match: 4. The CDR3 DNA follows: TGTGCCTGGAGTGTTGCAGGGGGGAGAAACACCATATATTTT. Amino acid sequence: CAWSVAGGRNTIYF. The variable domain in full, completed from reference TRBV30 and TRBJ1-3, reads SQTIHQWPATLVQPVGSPLSLECTVEGTSNPNLYWYRQAAGRGLQLLFYSVGIGQISSEVPQNLSASRPQDRQFILSSKKLLLSDSGFYLCAWSVAGGRNTIYFGEGSWLTVV.

This clone was observed a single time. The chain links TRBV27 to TRBJ1-2; TRBD1 matches 7 bases. Germline V gene lookup returns CDR1 MNHEY and CDR2 SMNVEV (reference sequence). The CDR3 covers 15 residues. Losses at the gene ends were 5 bases for V and 4 bases for J; bases not matched to a gene: 10. CDR3 coding DNA: TGTGCCAGCAGTCTGGGGACCGGGACAGCCTATGGCTACACCTTC. It yields the protein CASSLGTGTAYGYTF.

The chain combines TRBV5-4 with TRBJ2-1; tentative D call: TRBD1 (5 bases). The CDR3 runs to 13 residues. Germline values: CDR1 SGHNT, CDR2 YYREEE (reference sequence). The V end lost 5 bases, the J end lost 7 bases, and 13 bases lay between the germline ends. The CDR3 coding sequence is TGTGCCAGCAGGACCAGGGCGAATAATGAGCAGTTCTTC. It codes for CASRTRANNEQFF.

The chain links TRBV7-6 to TRBJ1-1, with D maybe TRBD1 (5 bases). The CDR3 sequence is 17 residues long. Germline V lookup: CDR1 SGHVS, CDR2 FNYEAQ. V was clipped by 5 bases and J by 2 bases, with 21 bases between them. CDR3 loop: CASSIHSTELGNTEAFF. The DNA for the CDR3 is TGTGCCAGCAGCATACACTCGACAGAGTTGGGAAACACTGAAGCTTTCTTT. Looking up the rest from reference TRBV7-6 and TRBJ1-1 gives the full variable domain: GAGVSQSPRYKVTKRGQDVALRCDPISGHVSLYWYRQALGQGPEFLTYFNYEAQQDKSGLPNDRFSAERPEGSISTLTIQRTEQRDSAMYRCASSIHSTELGNTEAFFGQGTRLTVV.